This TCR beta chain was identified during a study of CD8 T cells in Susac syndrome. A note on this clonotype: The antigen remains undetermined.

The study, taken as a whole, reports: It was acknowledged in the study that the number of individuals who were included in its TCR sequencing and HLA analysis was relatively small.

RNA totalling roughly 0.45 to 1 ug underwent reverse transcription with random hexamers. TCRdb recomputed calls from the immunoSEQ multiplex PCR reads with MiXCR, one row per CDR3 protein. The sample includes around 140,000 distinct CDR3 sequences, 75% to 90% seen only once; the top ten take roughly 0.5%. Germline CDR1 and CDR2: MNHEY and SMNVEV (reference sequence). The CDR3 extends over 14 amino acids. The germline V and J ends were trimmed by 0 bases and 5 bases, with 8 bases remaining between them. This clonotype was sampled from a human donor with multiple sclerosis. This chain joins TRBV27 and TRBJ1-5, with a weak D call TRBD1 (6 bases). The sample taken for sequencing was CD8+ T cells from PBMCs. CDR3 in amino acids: CASSLSGGYQPQHF. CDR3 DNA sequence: TGTGCCAGCAGTTTATCAGGGGGTTATCAGCCCCAGCATTTT.